In its sample, the clone carrying this T cell receptor (beta chain) was seen a few times. Its antigen remains unidentified. These data come from a study of blood T cells in healthy people across ages. Study information: Template switching retrieved approximately one barcoded beta molecule for each two T cells.

A second PCR, run for about 6 to 11 cycles, used a sample-barcoded 5' primer plus a J-beta primer mix. Every sample gave at least 3 million paired-end reads containing CDR3. TCRdb passed the 5' RACE reads through MiXCR, listing each CDR3 protein once. Among hundreds of thousands of distinct CDR3 sequences listed, around 20% were seen once. Study outcomes and limitations: Higher diversity, along with more naive CD4+ cells, distinguished long-lived donors from aged donors. Strong correlation existed between TCR beta diversity and naive T cell percentage.

The CDR3 is 14 residues long. V gave up 7 bases and J gave up 1 base; unmatched junction bases: 4. Germline-derived CDR1 and CDR2 are MNHNY and SVGAGI (reference sequence). Sequenced material: blood. The clonotype was recovered from a man aged 70 or older in good health. V usage is TRBV6-6 and J usage is TRBJ1-3; 7 nucleotides line up with TRBD1. The CDR3 reads CASNRQGSGNTIYF. CDR3 DNA: TGTGCCAGCAACCGACAGGGTTCTGGAAACACCATATATTTT.